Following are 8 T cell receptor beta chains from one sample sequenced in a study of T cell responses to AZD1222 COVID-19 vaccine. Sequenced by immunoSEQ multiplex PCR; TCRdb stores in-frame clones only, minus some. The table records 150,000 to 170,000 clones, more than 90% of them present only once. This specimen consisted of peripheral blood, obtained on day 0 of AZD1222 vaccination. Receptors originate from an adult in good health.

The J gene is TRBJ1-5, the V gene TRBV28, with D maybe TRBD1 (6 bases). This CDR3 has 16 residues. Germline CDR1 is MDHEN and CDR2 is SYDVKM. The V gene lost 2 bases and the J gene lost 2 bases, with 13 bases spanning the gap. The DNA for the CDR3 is TGTGCCAGCAGTTTACCGGGGGCGTTCGGCAATCAGCCCCAGCATTTT. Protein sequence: CASSLPGAFGNQPQHF.

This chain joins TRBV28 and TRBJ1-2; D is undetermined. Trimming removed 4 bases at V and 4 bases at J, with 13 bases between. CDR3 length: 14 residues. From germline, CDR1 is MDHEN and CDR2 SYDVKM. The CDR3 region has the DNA TGTGCCAGCAGTTCCAACTATCCTAGCTATGGCTACACCTTC. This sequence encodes CASSSNYPSYGYTF.

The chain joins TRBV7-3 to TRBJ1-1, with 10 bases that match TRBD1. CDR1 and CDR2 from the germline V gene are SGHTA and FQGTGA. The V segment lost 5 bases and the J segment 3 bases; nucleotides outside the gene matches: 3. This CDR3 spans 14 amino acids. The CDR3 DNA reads TGTGCCAGCAGCCAGACAGGGGGCTACACTGAAGCTTTCTTT. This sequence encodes CASSQTGGYTEAFF. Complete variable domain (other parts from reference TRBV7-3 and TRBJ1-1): GAGVSQTPSNKVTEKGKYVELRCDPISGHTALYWYRQSLGQGPEFLIYFQGTGAADDSGLPNDRFFAVRPEGSVSTLKIQRTERGDSAVYLCASSQTGGYTEAFFGQGTRLTVV.

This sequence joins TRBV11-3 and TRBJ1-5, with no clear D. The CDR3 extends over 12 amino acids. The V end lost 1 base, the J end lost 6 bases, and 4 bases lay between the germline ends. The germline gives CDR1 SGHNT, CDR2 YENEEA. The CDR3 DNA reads TGTGCCAGCAGCTTAGCCTGTCAGCCCCAGCATTTT. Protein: CASSLACQPQHF.

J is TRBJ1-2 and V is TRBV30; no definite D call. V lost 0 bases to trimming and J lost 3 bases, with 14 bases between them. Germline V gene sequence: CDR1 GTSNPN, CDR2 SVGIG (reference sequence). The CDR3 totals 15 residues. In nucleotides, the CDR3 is TGTGCCTGGAGTGTAGTATCAGCTACACACTATGGCTACACCTTC. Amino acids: CAWSVVSATHYGYTF.

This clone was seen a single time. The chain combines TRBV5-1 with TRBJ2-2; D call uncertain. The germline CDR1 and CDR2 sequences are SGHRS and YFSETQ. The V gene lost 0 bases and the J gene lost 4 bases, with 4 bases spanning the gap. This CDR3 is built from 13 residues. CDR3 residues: CASSLVPTGELFF. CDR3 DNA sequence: TGCGCCAGCAGCTTGGTCCCCACCGGGGAGCTGTTTTTT.

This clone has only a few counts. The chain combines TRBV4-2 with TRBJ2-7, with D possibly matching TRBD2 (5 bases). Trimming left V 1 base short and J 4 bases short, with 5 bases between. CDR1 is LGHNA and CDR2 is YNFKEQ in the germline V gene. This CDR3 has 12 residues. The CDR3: CASSQGGYEQYF. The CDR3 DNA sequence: TGTGCCAGCAGCCAAGGAGGGTACGAGCAGTACTTC.

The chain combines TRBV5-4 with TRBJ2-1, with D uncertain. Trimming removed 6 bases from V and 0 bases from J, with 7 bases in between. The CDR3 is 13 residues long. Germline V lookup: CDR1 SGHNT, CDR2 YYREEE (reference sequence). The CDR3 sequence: CASTPGSYNEQFF. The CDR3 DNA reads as TGTGCCAGCACCCCCGGCTCCTACAATGAGCAGTTCTTC.